Listed here is a single T cell receptor (beta chain). Its antigen is not identified. This sample stems from a study of OX40 agonist ivuxolimab in advanced cancers. At the level of the study: A mean age of approximately 58 years, range roughly 20 to 90, was recorded, and more than 80% were male. A partial response was reached by three patients: one with hepatocellular carcinoma and two with cutaneous melanoma. Study results and caveats: Antigen specificity was not determined for the expanded peripheral T cells.

TCRdb keeps only in-frame clones here, not all; method: immunoSEQ multiplex PCR. Seen here are tens of thousands of clones, more than 85% observed once, and the top ten hold about 1.1%. The length of the CDR3 is 19 residues. Germline loops: CDR1 MGHRA, CDR2 YSYEKL. V was clipped by 6 bases and J by 0 bases; unmatched bases: 10. The receptor was derived from an adult with an advanced solid tumor such as melanoma, head and neck, liver or kidney cancer. The material was CD4+ or CD8+ T cells sorted from blood, obtained in a trial of the OX40 agonist ivuxolimab. V usage is TRBV4-1 and J usage is TRBJ2-1; the match to TRBD2 covers 14 bases. The CDR3 coding sequence is TGCGCCAGCAGTTACACTTGGACTAGCGGGAGGAGCTCCTACAATGAGCAGTTCTTC. Translating gives CASSYTWTSGRSSYNEQFF.